The 22 T cell receptor beta chains reported below all come from one sample, sequenced in a study of monozygotic twins with inflammatory bowel disease. TCRdb reanalyzed the 5' RACE reads and collapses them to one entry per CDR3 protein, without DNA. Seen in this sample are approximately 160,000 distinct CDR3 sequences; the ten most common clones hold around 7.2%. Sequences were obtained from blood. The receptors were gathered from a human donor with ulcerative colitis or Crohn's disease, or a healthy co-twin of an affected twin (not recorded which).

This chain links TRBV11-2 with TRBJ2-4; checking the TCRdb D call of TRBD2 is not possible without DNA. The germline V gene encodes CDR1 SGHAT and CDR2 FQNNGV. CDR3 length equals 15 residues. CDR3 loop: CASSLEAGGWNIQYF.

This CDR3 is CSVLGLAGMPYEQYF. V gene TRBV29-1 combines with J gene TRBJ2-7; without DNA, the TCRdb call of TRBD1 cannot be checked. The V gene's germline CDR1 is SQVTM and CDR2 ANQGSEA. CDR3 size: 15 residues.

The chain joins TRBV20-1 to TRBJ1-5; the TRBD1 assignment by TCRdb is unverifiable without DNA. The CDR3 extends over 14 amino acids. Germline V gene data show CDR1 as DFQATT and CDR2 as SNEGSKA (reference sequence). CDR3 region: CSAIIPGGNQPQHF.

This chain joins TRBV5-1 and TRBJ1-1. This CDR3 region has 16 residues. Germline values: CDR1 SGHRS, CDR2 YFSETQ. CDR3 in amino acids: CASSLGQGSGNTEAFF.

The V and J genes are TRBV20-1 and TRBJ2-3; the TCRdb D gene call, TRBD2, has no DNA to confirm it. Germline V CDR1 and CDR2: DFQATT, SNEGSKA (reference sequence). The CDR3 totals 14 residues. CDR3 protein: CSAVRDDPRDTQYF.

The rearrangement links TRBV6-6 to TRBJ1-1; TCRdb outputs TRBD1, but without DNA this stays unchecked. Germline V gene sequence: CDR1 MNHNY, CDR2 SVGAGI (reference sequence). The CDR3 runs to 11 residues. This CDR3 reads CASSYDRGAFF.

The chain employs TRBV19 and TRBJ1-6. The CDR3 loop spans 12 amino acids. The germline gives CDR1 LNHDA, CDR2 SQIVND (reference sequence). The CDR3 is CASSMEGSPLHF.

This chain connects TRBV5-4 to TRBJ2-7; TCRdb lists TRBD1, though no DNA is available to test this call. The germline V gene has CDR1 SGHNT and CDR2 YYREEE (reference sequence). There are 14 residues in the CDR3. The CDR3 reads CASSSGTGTCEQYF.

The CDR3 reads CASSAGLLQETQYF. The chain has TRBV7-6 and TRBJ2-5; as DNA is missing, the TRBD2 call by TCRdb cannot be tested. The CDR3 extends over 14 amino acids. Germline-derived CDR1 and CDR2 are SGHVS and FNYEAQ.

CDR3 protein: CASSPTLSYGYTF. This chain connects TRBV27 to TRBJ1-2. CDR3 length equals 13 residues. CDR1 is MNHEY, CDR2 SMNVEV, per germline (reference sequence).

The chain couples TRBV29-1 to TRBJ1-1. In germline, CDR1 is SQVTM, CDR2 ANQGSEA. This CDR3 has 15 residues. This chain's CDR3 is CSVVRMGPADTEAFF.

The V gene is TRBV20-1, the J gene TRBJ1-5; with no DNA, the TCRdb D assignment of TRBD1 cannot be verified. The CDR3 spans 14 residues. Germline CDR1 and CDR2: DFQATT and SNEGSKA (reference sequence). CDR3 sequence reads: CSARPRADNQPQHF.

V and J are TRBV20-1 and TRBJ2-3. The CDR3 runs to 14 residues. CDR1 and CDR2 (germline): DFQATT, SNEGSKA (reference sequence). CDR3 region: CSARASRALDTQYF.

The rearrangement links TRBV4-2 to TRBJ1-3; no DNA is available, so the TRBD1 call from TCRdb remains unchecked. CDR3 length: 17 amino acids. CDR1 is LGHNA and CDR2 is YNFKEQ in the germline V gene. Here the CDR3 reads CASSQWTGASSGNTIYF.

J is TRBJ2-2 and V is TRBV7-8; TCRdb reports TRBD2, a call that lacks DNA to check it against. The CDR3 consists of 16 residues. In germline, CDR1 is SGHVS, CDR2 FQNEAQ. CDR3 region: CASSLAGTSVTGELFF.

The chain couples TRBV20-1 to TRBJ1-1; TCRdb returns TRBD1, unconfirmable since there is no DNA. In germline, CDR1 is DFQATT, CDR2 SNEGSKA (reference sequence). CDR3 length: 15 amino acids. CDR3 protein: CSARPPGRPNTEAFF.

The rearrangement uses TRBV28 and TRBJ2-5; TCRdb selects TRBD1, and the lack of DNA leaves this call unchecked. This CDR3 is 16 amino acids long. Germline CDR1 is MDHEN and CDR2 is SYDVKM. CDR3 protein: CASSPDRIRQTETQYF.

The rearrangement joins TRBV18 to TRBJ2-7; TCRdb proposes TRBD1, but this gene call is untestable without DNA. This CDR3 is built from 13 residues. Per the germline V gene, CDR1 is KGHSH and CDR2 is LQKENI. This CDR3 is CAGSPGTGMEQYF.

J is TRBJ2-2 and V is TRBV6-5; TCRdb lists TRBD2, though no DNA is available to test this call. The CDR3 contains 13 residues. Germline CDR1 and CDR2: MNHEY and SVGAGI. CDR3 in amino acids: CASRSTSAGELFF.

This chain uses TRBV27 with TRBJ1-5; TCRdb's D call of TRBD1 is untestable without DNA. Looked up from germline, CDR1 is MNHEY and CDR2 is SMNVEV (reference sequence). This CDR3 comprises 14 residues. CDR3 amino acids: CASSPWTGGQPQHF.

The V and J genes are TRBV19 and TRBJ2-1. This CDR3 has 14 amino acids. Germline loops: CDR1 LNHDA, CDR2 SQIVND (reference sequence). The CDR3 region is CASSTSSESNEQFF.

This chain connects TRBV7-9 to TRBJ1-3; no DNA is available, so the TRBD1 call from TCRdb remains unchecked. Germline V CDR1 and CDR2: SEHNR, FQNEAQ (reference sequence). This CDR3 is built from 14 residues. The CDR3 sequence: CASSVPQSANTIYF.